Shown below are 24 T cell receptor beta chains from a single sample sequenced in a study of blood T cell repertoires in COVID-19. Using immunoSEQ multiplex PCR, the repertoire was profiled, and TCRdb retains in-frame clones only, with some absent. The sample has some 150,000 clones, 85% seen once. The sample taken for sequencing was peripheral blood. Receptor source: a human donor with acute or convalescent COVID-19. The donor label of this sample is uncertain.

This clone was detected a few times. This sequence joins TRBV7-2 and TRBJ2-3, with 9 nucleotides matching TRBD2. The CDR3 consists of 13 residues. The germline CDR1 and CDR2 sequences are SGHTA and FQGNSA. Trimming at V came to 3 bases and at J to 5 bases, leaving 0 bases not matched to a gene. CDR3 nucleotides: TGTGCCAGCAGCTTTAGCGGGGGAGATACGCAGTATTTT. The encoded protein is CASSFSGGDTQYF.

The rearrangement links TRBV28 to TRBJ2-7; D possibly corresponds to TRBD2 (6 bases). There are 14 residues in the CDR3. The V end was cut by 2 bases, the J end by 4 bases, with 12 bases between. Germline lookup yields CDR1 MDHEN and CDR2 SYDVKM. CDR3: CASSLRGGTYEQYF. In DNA, the CDR3 is TGTGCCAGCAGTTTAAGGGGAGGTACGTACGAGCAGTACTTC.

Concerning this clone itself: One end of the junction fails to match germline, which may point to a read error. The rearrangement links TRBV6-5 to TRBJ2-4, with D tentatively TRBD2 (6 bases). CDR3 size: 14 residues. Germline CDR1 is MNHEY and CDR2 is SVGAGI. CDR3 amino acids: CASSNAGLDIDETF. CDR3 sequence (DNA): TGTGCCAGCAGTAACGCGGGGTTGGACATCGACGAAACCTTC.

This clone was observed a handful of times. V is TRBV18 and J is TRBJ1-5, with D perhaps TRBD1 (5 bases). V was shortened by 3 bases and J by 5 bases, with 11 bases between the two germline ends. The germline V gene encodes CDR1 KGHSH and CDR2 LQKENI. The CDR3 contains 14 residues. The CDR3 nucleotides read TGTGCCAGCTCACCCCAGGGTTCGGATCAGCCCCAGCATTTT. Translation gives CASSPQGSDQPQHF.

This chain links TRBV11-2 with TRBJ1-2; D may be TRBD1 (6 bases). Trimming took off 0 bases at V and 12 bases at J, with 17 bases between the two ends. The CDR3 sequence is 14 residues long. CDR1 and CDR2 (germline): SGHAT, FQNNGV. The chain's CDR3 is CASSLDNHRDLDTF. In nucleotides, the CDR3 is TGTGCCAGCAGCTTAGATAATCACAGGGATCTGGACACCTTC.

Of note for this clone: Sequence at one end of the junction differs from germline and may be a read error. The rearrangement links TRBV7-7 to TRBJ2-2; D remains unclear. This CDR3 has 15 residues. Germline V gene lookup returns CDR1 SSHAT and CDR2 FNYEAQ (reference sequence). The CDR3 DNA sequence: TGTGCTAGCAGCTTAGACAACGCGAACACCGGGGAGCTGTTTTTT. It codes for CASSLDNANTGELFF.

The rearrangement links TRBV5-5 to TRBJ1-2, with D maybe TRBD1 (6 bases). The ends were cut back, 3 bases at V and 8 bases at J, with 14 bases in the middle. Per germline, CDR1 SGHKS and CDR2 YYEKEE (reference sequence). The CDR3 is 13 residues long. The CDR3 bases are TGTGCCAGCAGCTCGCAGGGGTTCCAGGGCTACACCTTC. Amino acid sequence: CASSSQGFQGYTF.

The chain couples TRBV10-3 to TRBJ1-6; TRBD1 agrees at 8 bases. There are 12 residues in the CDR3. Germline CDR1 is ENHRY and CDR2 is SYGVKD. V gave up 10 bases and J gave up 8 bases; unmatched junction bases: 4. This CDR3 reads CATGTGDSPLHF. The DNA of the CDR3 is TGTGCCACCGGGACAGGTGATTCACCCCTCCACTTT.

The CDR3 DNA reads as TGCGCCAGCAGCTTGGCAACTAGCGGGGGGGCAGGTCGAGAGACCCAGTACTTC. As protein: CASSLATSGGAGRETQYF. The gene calls are TRBV5-1 and TRBJ2-5; 13 nucleotides match TRBD2. CDR1 SGHRS and CDR2 YFSETQ come from the germline V gene. The CDR3 consists of 18 residues. The V segment lost 0 bases and the J segment 4 bases; nucleotides outside the gene matches: 9.

This clone was picked up a small number of times. The rearrangement joins TRBV6-2 or TRBV6-3 to TRBJ2-1; TRBD1 matches 12 bases. The germline CDR1 and CDR2 sequences are MNHEY and SVGEGT. CDR3 length equals 19 residues. The trim removed 0 bases at V and 6 bases at J, leaving 12 bases unmatched. The CDR3 loop reads CASSYSPGTGGGIFNEQFF. CDR3 nucleotides: TGTGCCAGCAGTTACTCTCCCGGGACAGGGGGCGGCATTTTCAATGAGCAGTTCTTC.

The chain employs TRBV18 and TRBJ1-3; 7 bases line up with TRBD1. Germline CDR1 and CDR2: KGHSH and LQKENI. The ends lost 8 bases at V and 2 bases at J; junction bases unmatched: 9. The CDR3 extends over 15 amino acids. The CDR3 bases are TGTGCCAGCGTAACAGGGGTCTCAGCTGGAAACACCATATATTTT. The encoded protein is CASVTGVSAGNTIYF.

The chain recombines TRBV3-1 (or the pseudogene TRBV3-2) with TRBJ1-1, with D perhaps matching TRBD1 (5 bases). The V gene lost 2 bases and the J gene lost 4 bases, with 14 bases spanning the gap. This CDR3 region has 15 residues. In germline, CDR1 is LGHDT, CDR2 YNNKEL (reference sequence). The DNA for the CDR3 is TGTGCCAGCAGCCAACCAGCAGGGTGGGGCACTGAAGCTTTCTTT. Its translation: CASSQPAGWGTEAFF.

The chain joins TRBV21-1 to TRBJ2-7; the table calls TRBD1, which could not be checked here. TRBV21-1 is deemed a pseudogene. This CDR3 region has 14 residues. CDR3 protein: CASSTGTGAYEQYV. CDR3 bases: TGTGCCAGCAGCACCGGGACAGGGGCCTACGAGCAGTACGTC.

The J gene is TRBJ2-2, the V gene TRBV10-3; maybe TRBD1 (5 bases). The germline gives CDR1 ENHRY, CDR2 SYGVKD. The V and J ends lost 0 bases and 1 base respectively, with 9 bases between them. CDR3 length: 16 residues. The CDR3 reads CAISESTGRNTGELFF. In DNA, the CDR3 is TGTGCCATCAGTGAGTCAACAGGACGGAACACCGGGGAGCTGTTTTTT.

The chain is built from TRBV6-2 or TRBV6-3 and TRBJ2-1; TRBD1 is a possible D gene (6 bases). The CDR3 has 16 amino acids. V lost 3 bases to trimming and J lost 8 bases, with 20 bases between them. Germline lookup yields CDR1 MNHEY and CDR2 SVGEGT. In DNA, the CDR3 is TGTGCCAGCAGTTATCGACAGGACGTCGTCCTCGATGAGCAGTTCTTC. Protein product: CASSYRQDVVLDEQFF.

Turning to this clone: One junction end disagrees with the germline gene, perhaps due to a read error. CDR3 nucleotide sequence: TGTGCTAGCAGCTTAGGGGGACAGGGAGAGACCCAGTACTTC. This codes for CASSLGGQGETQYF. This chain connects TRBV7-7 to TRBJ2-5; 9 nucleotides agree with TRBD1. The CDR3 contains 14 residues. Germline-derived CDR1 and CDR2 are SSHAT and FNYEAQ (reference sequence).

This clone appeared once. The chain couples TRBV5-1 to TRBJ1-1, with D uncertain. CDR3 length equals 12 residues. Trimming took off 0 bases at V and 7 bases at J, with 7 bases between the two ends. Germline-derived CDR1 and CDR2 are SGHRS and YFSETQ. The chain's CDR3 is CASSLDRYEAFF. Here the CDR3 DNA reads TGCGCCAGCAGCTTGGATAGATATGAAGCTTTCTTT.

This clone occurred once. The rearrangement uses TRBV10-3 and TRBJ2-5; D is perhaps TRBD2 (6 bases). V lost 7 bases, J lost 4 bases, and 13 bases lay in between. The CDR3 has 13 amino acids. Germline V lookup: CDR1 ENHRY, CDR2 SYGVKD. CDR3 DNA: TGTGCCATCACGGTGGGGGGAGGAGAGACCCAGTACTTC. Its protein product is CAITVGGGETQYF.

The chain has TRBV12-3 or TRBV12-4 and TRBJ1-2; a weak D match, TRBD1 (5 bases). Between the trimmed V and J ends, which lost 7 bases and 7 bases, there was a span of 13 bases. The CDR3 consists of 12 residues. CDR3 residues: CASTQGVSGYTF. DNA of the CDR3: TGTGCCAGCACCCAAGGGGTGAGTGGCTACACCTTC.

This chain joins TRBV10-3 and TRBJ1-1; TRBD1 matches at 8 bases. CDR1 and CDR2 (germline): ENHRY, SYGVKD. J gave up 0 bases and V 3 bases, and 3 bases lay outside the gene matches. There are 15 residues in the CDR3. This CDR3 reads CAISDETGVNTEAFF. The CDR3 DNA sequence: TGTGCCATCAGTGACGAGACAGGGGTGAACACTGAAGCTTTCTTT.

The table lists this clone with a count of one. The chain couples TRBV4-1 to TRBJ1-1; 9 bases match TRBD1. The CDR3 loop spans 16 amino acids. CDR1 and CDR2 from the germline V gene are MGHRA and YSYEKL. V shed 4 bases and J 4 bases; nucleotides not matched to a gene: 10. CDR3 nucleotide sequence: TGCGCCAGCAGCCCCATCTGGACAGGGGAAGGCACTGAAGCTTTCTTT. It is translated as CASSPIWTGEGTEAFF.

Only one count was recorded for this clone. J is TRBJ1-3 and V is TRBV2; possibly TRBD1 for D (6 bases). V dropped 6 bases and J dropped 0 bases, with 15 bases sitting between them. The CDR3 runs 16 residues. Looked up from germline, CDR1 is SNHLY and CDR2 is FYNNEI. The CDR3 DNA sequence: TGTGCCAGCAGGGGGGCCCCTCCGATCTCTGGAAACACCATATATTTT. Its protein is CASRGAPPISGNTIYF. The entire variable domain, with the rest obtained from reference TRBV2 and TRBJ1-3, is as follows: EPEVTQTPSHQVTQMGQEVILRCVPISNHLYFYWYRQILGQKVEFLVSFYNNEISEKSEIFDDQFSVERPDGSNFTLKIRSTKLEDSAMYFCASRGAPPISGNTIYFGEGSWLTVV.

This sequence joins TRBV3-1 (or the pseudogene TRBV3-2) and TRBJ1-1; perhaps TRBD1 as D (5 bases). Germline V gives CDR1 LGHDT, CDR2 YNNKEL (reference sequence). The length of the CDR3 is 13 residues. Trimming cost V 5 bases and J 6 bases, with 13 bases left between them. The CDR3 reads CASSYQGIPEAFF. The DNA of the CDR3 is TGTGCCAGCAGCTACCAGGGTATCCCTGAAGCTTTCTTT.

DNA of the CDR3: TGTGCCAGCAGCAGGGGACTAGCGGACAACTACAATGAGCAGTTCTTC. Translating gives CASSRGLADNYNEQFF. The chain employs TRBV9 and TRBJ2-1; 11 nucleotides match TRBD2. Germline CDR1 reads SGDLS; CDR2 reads YYNGEE. Trimming cost V 4 bases and J 3 bases; bases outside gene matches: 6. The CDR3 is made up of 16 amino acids.